This T cell receptor (beta chain) derives from a study of cytomegalovirus exposure and HLA in healthy donors. Study-wide results and limits: The study carried out a later analysis of TCR beta sequences. It associated under 20,000 of them with specific HLA alleles at a false discovery rate of 0.05. TCR beta chains associated with HLA were, in a later analysis, more clonally expanded than equally common others. Fewer N-insertions (relative to the roughly 610-donor mean) were reportedly seen in an Asian-associated ancestry cluster in a later analysis.

V was trimmed by 2 bases and J by 2 bases, leaving 11 bases between them. The CDR3 totals 15 residues. From germline, CDR1 is SGHAT and CDR2 FQNNGV. Points on this clone: The antigen remains undetermined.

Vbeta (60) and Jbeta (13) primers were used in the PCR. Some clones are missing from TCRdb's copy, which holds only in-frame ones; the method was immunoSEQ multiplex PCR. Of approximately 110,000 clones in the sample, 60% to 80% were seen once. The gene calls are TRBV11-2 and TRBJ2-3; D perhaps matches TRBD2 (6 bases). This receptor was identified in a man aged 45 to 65 in good health and CMV-seropositive. Input material: PBMCs. As DNA, the CDR3 is TGTGCCAGCAGCTTACCAGCGGGCGTCACAGATACGCAGTATTTT. Its protein product is CASSLPAGVTDTQYF.